The T cell receptor beta chain under discussion was sequenced for a study of blood T cells in healthy people across ages. A J-beta primer mix and a sample-barcoded 5' primer were used in a second PCR of roughly 6 to 12 cycles. From the 5' RACE reads, TCRdb called clonotypes with MiXCR, one entry per CDR3 protein. The sample includes around 1.5 million distinct CDR3 sequences, almost 60% seen only once; the top ten take over 6.5%. This clonotype showed up just a few times. The CDR3 consists of 15 residues. The germline V gene encodes CDR1 MNHNS and CDR2 SASEGT. V lost 5 bases to trimming and J lost 0 bases, with 14 bases between them.

The clonotype originates from a man between 18 and 29 years old in good health. The source material was blood. The gene calls are TRBV6-1 and TRBJ2-7; D is tentatively TRBD1 or TRBD2 (5 bases each). CDR3 in DNA: TGTGCCAGCAGTAAGAGCGGACACAGCTCCTACGAGCAGTACTTC. This sequence encodes CASSKSGHSSYEQYF.